This T cell receptor beta chain stems from a study of cytomegalovirus exposure and HLA in healthy donors. The data were produced by immunoSEQ multiplex PCR, yet TCRdb's version contains in-frame clones alone and is incomplete. The sample includes tens of thousands of clones, around 94% of them seen just once. The TCR comes from a woman younger than 30 in good health and CMV-seropositive. The sequencing input was PBMCs.

CDR3 loop: CASSYPGYGYTF. In nucleotides, the CDR3 is TGTGCCAGCAGTTACCCAGGGTATGGCTACACCTTC. This chain joins TRBV6-5 and TRBJ1-2; a possible D gene is TRBD1 (5 bases). Germline CDR1 reads MNHEY; CDR2 reads SVGAGI. Trimming left V 2 bases short and J 5 bases short, with 6 bases between. The CDR3 has 12 residues.